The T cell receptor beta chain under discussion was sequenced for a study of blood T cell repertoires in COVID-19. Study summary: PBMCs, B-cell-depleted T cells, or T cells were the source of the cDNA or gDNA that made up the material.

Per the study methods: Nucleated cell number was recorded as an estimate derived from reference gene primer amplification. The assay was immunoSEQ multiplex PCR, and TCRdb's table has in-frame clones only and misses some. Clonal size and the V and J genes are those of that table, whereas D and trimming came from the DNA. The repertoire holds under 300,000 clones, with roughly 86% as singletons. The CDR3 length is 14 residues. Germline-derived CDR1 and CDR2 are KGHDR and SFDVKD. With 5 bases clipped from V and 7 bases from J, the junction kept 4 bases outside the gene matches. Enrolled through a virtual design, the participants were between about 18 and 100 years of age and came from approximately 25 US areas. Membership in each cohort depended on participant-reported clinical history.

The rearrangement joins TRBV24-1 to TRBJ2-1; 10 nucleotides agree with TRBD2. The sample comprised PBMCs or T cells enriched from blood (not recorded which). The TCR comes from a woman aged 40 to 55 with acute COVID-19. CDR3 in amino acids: CATSAGTSANEQFF. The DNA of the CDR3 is TGTGCCACCAGTGCAGGGACTAGCGCTAATGAGCAGTTCTTC.